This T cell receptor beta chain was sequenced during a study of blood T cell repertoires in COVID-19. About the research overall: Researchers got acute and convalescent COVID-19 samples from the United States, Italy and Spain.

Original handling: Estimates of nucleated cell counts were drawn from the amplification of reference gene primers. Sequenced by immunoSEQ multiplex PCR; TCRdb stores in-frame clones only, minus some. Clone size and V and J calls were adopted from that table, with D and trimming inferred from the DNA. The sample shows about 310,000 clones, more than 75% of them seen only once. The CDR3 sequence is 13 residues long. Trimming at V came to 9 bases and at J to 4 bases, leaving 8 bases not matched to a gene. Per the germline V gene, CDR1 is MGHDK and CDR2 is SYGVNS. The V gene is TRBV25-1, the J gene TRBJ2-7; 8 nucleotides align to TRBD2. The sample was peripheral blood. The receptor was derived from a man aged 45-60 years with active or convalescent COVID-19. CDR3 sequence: CASGTSGDYEQYF. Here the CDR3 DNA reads TGTGCCAGTGGTACTAGCGGAGATTACGAGCAGTACTTC.